This T cell receptor (beta chain) derives from a study of cytomegalovirus exposure and HLA in healthy donors. 60 Vbeta and 13 Jbeta primers were used in PCR. The method was immunoSEQ multiplex PCR; TCRdb's version includes in-frame clones alone and lacks a portion of them. The table includes about 270,000 clones, roughly two thirds detected once. The CDR3 length is 15 residues. The germline V and J ends were trimmed by 5 bases and 3 bases, with 15 bases remaining between them. The germline V gene encodes CDR1 SGHTA and CDR2 FQGTGA. The TCR was taken from a female donor in good health and CMV-seronegative. The chain is built from TRBV7-3 and TRBJ2-3, with a weak D call TRBD2 (5 bases). Material for sequencing was PBMCs. The CDR3 sequence: CASSPLGAVTDTQYF. In DNA form, the CDR3 reads TGTGCCAGCAGCCCCCTCGGAGCGGTTACAGATACGCAGTATTTT.